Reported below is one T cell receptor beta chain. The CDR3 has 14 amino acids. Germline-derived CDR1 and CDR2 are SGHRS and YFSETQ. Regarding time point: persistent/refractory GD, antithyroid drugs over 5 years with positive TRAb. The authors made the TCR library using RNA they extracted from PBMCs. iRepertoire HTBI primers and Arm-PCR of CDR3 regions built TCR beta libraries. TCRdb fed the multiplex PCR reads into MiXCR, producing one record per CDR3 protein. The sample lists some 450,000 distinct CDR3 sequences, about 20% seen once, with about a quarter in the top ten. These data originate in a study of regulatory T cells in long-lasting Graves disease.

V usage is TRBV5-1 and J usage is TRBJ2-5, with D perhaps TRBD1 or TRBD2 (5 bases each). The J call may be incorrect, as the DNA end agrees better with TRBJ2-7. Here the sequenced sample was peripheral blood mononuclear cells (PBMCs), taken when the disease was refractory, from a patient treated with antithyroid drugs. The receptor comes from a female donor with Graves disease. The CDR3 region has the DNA TGCGCCAGCAGCTTGGCCTGGGACGGATACGAGCAGTACTTC. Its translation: CASSLAWDGYEQYF.